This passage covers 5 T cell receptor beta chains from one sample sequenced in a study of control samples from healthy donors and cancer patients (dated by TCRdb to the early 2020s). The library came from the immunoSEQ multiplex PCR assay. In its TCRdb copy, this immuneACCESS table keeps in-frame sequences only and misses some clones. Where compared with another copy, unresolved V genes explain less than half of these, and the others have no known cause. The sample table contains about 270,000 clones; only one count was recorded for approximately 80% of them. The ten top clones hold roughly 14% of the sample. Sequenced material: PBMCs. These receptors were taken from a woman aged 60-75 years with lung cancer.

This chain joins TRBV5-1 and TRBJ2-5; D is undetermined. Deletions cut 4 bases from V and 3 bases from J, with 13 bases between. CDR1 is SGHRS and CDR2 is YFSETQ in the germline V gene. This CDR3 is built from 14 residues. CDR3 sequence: CASSTYSNEETQYF. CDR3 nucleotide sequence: TGCGCCAGCAGCACCTACTCTAATGAAGAGACCCAGTACTTC.

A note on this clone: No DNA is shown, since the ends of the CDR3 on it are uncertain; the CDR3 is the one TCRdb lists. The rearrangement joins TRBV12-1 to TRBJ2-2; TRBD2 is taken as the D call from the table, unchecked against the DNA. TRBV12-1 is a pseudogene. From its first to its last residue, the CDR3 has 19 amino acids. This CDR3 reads CASSFGGGAVRKNTGELFF.

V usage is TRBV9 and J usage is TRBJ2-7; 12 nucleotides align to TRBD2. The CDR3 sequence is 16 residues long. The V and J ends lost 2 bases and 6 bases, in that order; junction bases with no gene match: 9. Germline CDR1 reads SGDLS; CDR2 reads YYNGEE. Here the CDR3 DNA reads TGTGCCAGCAGCGTTGACCCGGGACTAGCGGGTTCCGAGCAGTACTTC. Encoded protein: CASSVDPGLAGSEQYF.

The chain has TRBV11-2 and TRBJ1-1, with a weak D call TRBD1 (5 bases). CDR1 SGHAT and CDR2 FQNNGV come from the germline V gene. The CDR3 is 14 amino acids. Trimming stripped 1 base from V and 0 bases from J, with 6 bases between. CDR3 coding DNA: TGTGCCAGCAGCTTAGGCAGGGTGAACACTGAAGCTTTCTTT. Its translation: CASSLGRVNTEAFF.

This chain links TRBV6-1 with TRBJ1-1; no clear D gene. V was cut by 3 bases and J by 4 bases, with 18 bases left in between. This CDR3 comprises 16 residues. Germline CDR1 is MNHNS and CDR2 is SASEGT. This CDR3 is CASSDAAYRPPTEAFF. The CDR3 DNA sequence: TGTGCCAGCAGTGACGCCGCCTACAGACCCCCCACTGAAGCTTTCTTT.